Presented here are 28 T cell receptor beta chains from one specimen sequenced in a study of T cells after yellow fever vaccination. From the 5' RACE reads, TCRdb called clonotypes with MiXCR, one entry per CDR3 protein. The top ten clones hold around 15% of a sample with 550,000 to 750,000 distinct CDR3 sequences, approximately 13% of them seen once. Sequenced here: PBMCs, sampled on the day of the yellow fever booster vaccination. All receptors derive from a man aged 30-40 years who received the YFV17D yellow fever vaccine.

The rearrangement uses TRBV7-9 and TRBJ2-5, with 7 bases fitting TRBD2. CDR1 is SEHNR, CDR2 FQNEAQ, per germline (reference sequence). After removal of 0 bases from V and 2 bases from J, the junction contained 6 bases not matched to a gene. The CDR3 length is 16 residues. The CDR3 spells CASSLAAGVGQETQYF. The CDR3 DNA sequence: TGTGCCAGCAGCTTAGCGGCGGGAGTCGGGCAAGAGACCCAGTACTTC.

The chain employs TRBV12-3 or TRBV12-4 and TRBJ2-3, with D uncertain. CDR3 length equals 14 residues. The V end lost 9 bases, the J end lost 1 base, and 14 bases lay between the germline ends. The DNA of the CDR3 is TGTGCCAGTCAGACCGTAACAGGCACAGATACGCAGTATTTT. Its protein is CASQTVTGTDTQYF.

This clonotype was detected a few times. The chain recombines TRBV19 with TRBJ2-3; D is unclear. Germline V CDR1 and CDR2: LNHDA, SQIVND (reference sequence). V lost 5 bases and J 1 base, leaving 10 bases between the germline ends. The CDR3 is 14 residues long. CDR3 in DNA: TGTGCCAGTAGTGGTTGGCAGGGCACAGATACGCAGTATTTT. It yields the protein CASSGWQGTDTQYF.

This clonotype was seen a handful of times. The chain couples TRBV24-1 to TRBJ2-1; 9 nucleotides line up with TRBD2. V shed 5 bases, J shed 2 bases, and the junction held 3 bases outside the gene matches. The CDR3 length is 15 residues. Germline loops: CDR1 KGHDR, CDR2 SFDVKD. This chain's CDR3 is CATSAAGGPYNEQFF. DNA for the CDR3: TGTGCCACCAGTGCCGCGGGAGGGCCCTACAATGAGCAGTTCTTC.

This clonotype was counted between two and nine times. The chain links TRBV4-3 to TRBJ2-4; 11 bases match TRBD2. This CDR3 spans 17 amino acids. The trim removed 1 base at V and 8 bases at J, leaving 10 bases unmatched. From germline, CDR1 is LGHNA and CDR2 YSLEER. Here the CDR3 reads CASSQGAIAGGPDIQYF. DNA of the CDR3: TGCGCCAGCAGCCAAGGGGCCATAGCGGGAGGGCCGGACATTCAGTACTTC.

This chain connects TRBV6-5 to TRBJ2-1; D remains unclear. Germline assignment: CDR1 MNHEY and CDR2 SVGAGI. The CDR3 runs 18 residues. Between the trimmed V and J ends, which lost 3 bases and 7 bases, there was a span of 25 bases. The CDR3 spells CASSYRPTTKQGRNEQFF. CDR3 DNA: TGTGCCAGCAGTTATAGGCCGACGACAAAGCAAGGCCGAAATGAGCAGTTCTTC.

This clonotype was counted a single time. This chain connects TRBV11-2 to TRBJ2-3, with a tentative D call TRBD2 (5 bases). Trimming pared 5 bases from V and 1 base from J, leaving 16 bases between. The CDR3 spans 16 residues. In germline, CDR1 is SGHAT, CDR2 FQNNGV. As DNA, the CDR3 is TGTGCCAGCAGCGAGATACTGCGGACTGGCACAGATACGCAGTATTTT. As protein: CASSEILRTGTDTQYF. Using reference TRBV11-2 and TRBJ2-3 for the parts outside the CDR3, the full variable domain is EAGVAQSPRYKIIEKRQSVAFWCNPISGHATLYWYQQILGQGPKLLIQFQNNGVVDDSQLPKDRFSAERLKGVDSTLKIQPAKLEDSAVYLCASSEILRTGTDTQYFGPGTRLTVL.

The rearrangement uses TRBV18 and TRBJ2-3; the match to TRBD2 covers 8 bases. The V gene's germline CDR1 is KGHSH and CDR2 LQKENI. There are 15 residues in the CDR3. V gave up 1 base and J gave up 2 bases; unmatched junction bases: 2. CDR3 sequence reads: CASSPLSGITDTQYF. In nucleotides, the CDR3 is TGTGCCAGCTCACCACTTAGCGGGATCACAGATACGCAGTATTTT.

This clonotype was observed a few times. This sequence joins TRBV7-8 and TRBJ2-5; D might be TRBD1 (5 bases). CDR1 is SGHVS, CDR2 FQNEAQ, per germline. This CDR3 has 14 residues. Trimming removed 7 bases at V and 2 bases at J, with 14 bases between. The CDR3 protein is CASKITQGQETQYF. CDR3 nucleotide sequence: TGTGCCAGCAAGATTACCCAGGGTCAAGAGACCCAGTACTTC.

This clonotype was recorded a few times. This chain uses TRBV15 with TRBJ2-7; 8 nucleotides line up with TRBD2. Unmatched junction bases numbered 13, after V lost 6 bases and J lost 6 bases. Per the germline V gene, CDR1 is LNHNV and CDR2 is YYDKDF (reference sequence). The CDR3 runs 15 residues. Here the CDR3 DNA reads TGTGCCACCAGTCTCGGAGGGGGACTAGGTGGCGAGCAGTACTTC. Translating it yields CATSLGGGLGGEQYF. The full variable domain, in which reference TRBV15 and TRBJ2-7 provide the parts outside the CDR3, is DAMVIQNPRYQVTQFGKPVTLSCSQTLNHNVMYWYQQKSSQAPKLLFHYYDKDFNNEADTPDNFQSRRPNTSFCFLDIRSPGLGDTAMYLCATSLGGGLGGEQYFGPGTRLTVT.

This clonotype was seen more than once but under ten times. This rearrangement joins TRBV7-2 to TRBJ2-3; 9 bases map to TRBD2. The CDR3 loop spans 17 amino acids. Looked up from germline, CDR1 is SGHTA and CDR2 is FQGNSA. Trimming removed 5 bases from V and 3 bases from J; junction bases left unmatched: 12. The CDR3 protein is CASSKAGGGSGTDTQYF. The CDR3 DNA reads TGTGCCAGCAGCAAAGCGGGAGGCGGGAGCGGTACAGATACGCAGTATTTT.

The CDR3 reads CASSLAAGGWDEQFF. The DNA for the CDR3 is TGTGCCAGCAGTTTAGCAGCGGGGGGCTGGGATGAGCAGTTCTTC. This chain connects TRBV27 to TRBJ2-1; TRBD2 matches 9 bases. Trimming at V came to 2 bases and at J to 8 bases, leaving 7 bases not matched to a gene. Germline V CDR1 and CDR2: MNHEY, SMNVEV (reference sequence). CDR3 size: 15 residues.

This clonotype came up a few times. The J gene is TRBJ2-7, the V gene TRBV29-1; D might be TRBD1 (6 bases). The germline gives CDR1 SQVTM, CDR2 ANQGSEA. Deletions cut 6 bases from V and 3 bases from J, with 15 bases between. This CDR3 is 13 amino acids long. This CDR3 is CSVGSGAYYEQYF. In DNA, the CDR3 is TGCAGCGTCGGATCAGGGGCGTACTACGAGCAGTACTTC.

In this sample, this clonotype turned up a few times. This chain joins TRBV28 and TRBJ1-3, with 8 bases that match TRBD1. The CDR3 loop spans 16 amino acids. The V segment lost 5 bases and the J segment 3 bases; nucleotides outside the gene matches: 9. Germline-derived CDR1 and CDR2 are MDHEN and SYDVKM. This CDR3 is CASSTTRGLDGNTIYF. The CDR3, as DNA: TGTGCCAGCAGTACCACCAGGGGGCTCGATGGAAACACCATATATTTT.

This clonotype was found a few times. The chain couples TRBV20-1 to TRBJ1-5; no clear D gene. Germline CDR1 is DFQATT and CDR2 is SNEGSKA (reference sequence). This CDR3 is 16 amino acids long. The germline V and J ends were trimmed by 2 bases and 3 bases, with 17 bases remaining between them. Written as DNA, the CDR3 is TGCAGTGCTAGAATTGGGGAGTCGCATTTCAATCAGCCCCAGCATTTT. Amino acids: CSARIGESHFNQPQHF.

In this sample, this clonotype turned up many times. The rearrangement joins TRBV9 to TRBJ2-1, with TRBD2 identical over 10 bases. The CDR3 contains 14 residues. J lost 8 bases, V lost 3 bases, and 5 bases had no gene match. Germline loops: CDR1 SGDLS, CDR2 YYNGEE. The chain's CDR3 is CASSASGSPHEQFF. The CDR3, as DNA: TGTGCCAGCAGCGCTAGCGGGAGCCCCCATGAGCAGTTCTTC.

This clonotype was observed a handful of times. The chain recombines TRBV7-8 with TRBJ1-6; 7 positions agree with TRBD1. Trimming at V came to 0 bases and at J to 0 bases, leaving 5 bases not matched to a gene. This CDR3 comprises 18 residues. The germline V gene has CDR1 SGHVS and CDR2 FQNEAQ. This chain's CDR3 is CASSLALPGGSYNSPLHF. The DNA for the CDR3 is TGTGCCAGCAGCTTAGCCTTACCAGGGGGCTCCTATAATTCACCCCTCCACTTT. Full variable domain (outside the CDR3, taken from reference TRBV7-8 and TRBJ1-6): GAGVSQSPRYKVAKRGQDVALRCDPISGHVSLFWYQQALGQGPEFLTYFQNEAQLDKSGLPSDRFFAERPEGSVSTLKIQRTQQEDSAVYLCASSLALPGGSYNSPLHFGNGTRLTVT.

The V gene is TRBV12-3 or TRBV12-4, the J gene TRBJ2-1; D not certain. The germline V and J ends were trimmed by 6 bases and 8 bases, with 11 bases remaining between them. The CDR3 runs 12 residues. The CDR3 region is CASRPDQDEQFF. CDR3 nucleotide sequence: TGTGCCAGCAGACCTGACCAAGATGAGCAGTTCTTC.

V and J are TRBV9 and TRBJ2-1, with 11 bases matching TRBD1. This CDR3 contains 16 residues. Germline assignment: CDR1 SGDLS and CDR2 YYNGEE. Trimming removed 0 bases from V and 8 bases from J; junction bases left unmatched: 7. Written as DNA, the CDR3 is TGTGCCAGCAGCGTAGGAGGGGGACAGGGGGTCTATGAGCAGTTCTTC. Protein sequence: CASSVGGGQGVYEQFF.

CDR3 sequence: CATSPGELLSGRRETQYF. In DNA, the CDR3 is TGTGCCACCAGCCCCGGGGAGCTTCTTAGCGGGAGGCGGGAGACCCAGTACTTC. The rearrangement links TRBV15 to TRBJ2-5, with 10 bases identical to TRBD2. Trimming at V came to 5 bases and at J to 5 bases, leaving 17 bases not matched to a gene. The germline V gene encodes CDR1 LNHNV and CDR2 YYDKDF (reference sequence). The CDR3 loop spans 18 amino acids.

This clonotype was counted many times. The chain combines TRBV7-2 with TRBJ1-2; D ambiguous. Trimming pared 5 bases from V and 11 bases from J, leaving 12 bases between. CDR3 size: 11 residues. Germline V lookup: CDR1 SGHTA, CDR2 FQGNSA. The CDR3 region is CASSAGGGYTF. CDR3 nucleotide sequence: TGTGCCAGCAGCGCAGGAGGAGGTTACACCTTC.

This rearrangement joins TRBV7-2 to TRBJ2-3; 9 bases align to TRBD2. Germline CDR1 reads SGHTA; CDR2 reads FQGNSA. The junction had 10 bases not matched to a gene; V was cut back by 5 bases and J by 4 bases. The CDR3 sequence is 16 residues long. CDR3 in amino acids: CASSPVGSGRSDTQYF. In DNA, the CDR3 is TGTGCCAGCAGCCCCGTCGGGAGCGGGAGGTCAGATACGCAGTATTTT.

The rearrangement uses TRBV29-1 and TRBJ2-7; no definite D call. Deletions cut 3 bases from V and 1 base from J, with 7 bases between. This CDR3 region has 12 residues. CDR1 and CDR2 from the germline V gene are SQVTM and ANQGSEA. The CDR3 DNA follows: TGCAGCGTTGAGGGGATATCCTACGAGCAGTACTTC. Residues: CSVEGISYEQYF.

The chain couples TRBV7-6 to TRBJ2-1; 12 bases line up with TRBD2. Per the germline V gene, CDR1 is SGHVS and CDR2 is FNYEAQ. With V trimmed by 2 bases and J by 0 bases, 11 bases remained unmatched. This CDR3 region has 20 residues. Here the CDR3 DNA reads TGTGCCAGCAGCTTACGTCTGAGGCTAGCGGGAGGGCCCTCCTACAATGAGCAGTTCTTC. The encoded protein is CASSLRLRLAGGPSYNEQFF.

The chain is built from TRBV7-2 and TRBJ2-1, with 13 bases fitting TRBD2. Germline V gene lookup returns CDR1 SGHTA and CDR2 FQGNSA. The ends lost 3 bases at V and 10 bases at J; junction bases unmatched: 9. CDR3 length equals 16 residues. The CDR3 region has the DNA TGTGCCAGCAGCTTCCCAAGGACTAGCGGGAGCCGGGAGCAGTTCTTC. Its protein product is CASSFPRTSGSREQFF.

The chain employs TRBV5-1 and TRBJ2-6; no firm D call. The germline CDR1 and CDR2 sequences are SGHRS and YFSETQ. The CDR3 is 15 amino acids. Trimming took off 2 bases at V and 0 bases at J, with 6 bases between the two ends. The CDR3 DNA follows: TGCGCCAGCAGCTTTTCCGACTCTGGGGCCAACGTCCTGACTTTC. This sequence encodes CASSFSDSGANVLTF.

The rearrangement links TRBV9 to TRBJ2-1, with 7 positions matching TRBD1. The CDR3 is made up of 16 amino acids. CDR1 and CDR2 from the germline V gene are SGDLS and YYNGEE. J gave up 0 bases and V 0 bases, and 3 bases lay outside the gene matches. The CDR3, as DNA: TGTGCCAGCAGCGTAGTTCCAGGGGGCTCCTACAATGAGCAGTTCTTC. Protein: CASSVVPGGSYNEQFF.

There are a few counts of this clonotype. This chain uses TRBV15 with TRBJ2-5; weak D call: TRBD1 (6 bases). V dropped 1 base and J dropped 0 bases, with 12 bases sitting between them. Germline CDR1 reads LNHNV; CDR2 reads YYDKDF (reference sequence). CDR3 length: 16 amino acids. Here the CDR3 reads CATSRVRTGYQETQYF. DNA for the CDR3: TGTGCCACCAGCAGAGTTCGTACAGGGTACCAAGAGACCCAGTACTTC.